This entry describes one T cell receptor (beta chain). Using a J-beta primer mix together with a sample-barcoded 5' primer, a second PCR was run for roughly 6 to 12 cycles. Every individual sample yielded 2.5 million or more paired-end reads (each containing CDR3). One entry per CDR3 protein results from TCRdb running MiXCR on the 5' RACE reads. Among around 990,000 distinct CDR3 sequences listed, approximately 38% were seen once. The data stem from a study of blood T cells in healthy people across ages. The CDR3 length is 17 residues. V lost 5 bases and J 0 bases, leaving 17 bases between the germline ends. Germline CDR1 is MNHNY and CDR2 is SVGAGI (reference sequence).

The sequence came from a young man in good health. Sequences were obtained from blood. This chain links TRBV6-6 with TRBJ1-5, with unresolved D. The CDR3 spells CASSLNPRGSSNQPQHF. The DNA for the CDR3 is TGTGCCAGCAGTCTCAATCCACGGGGTAGTAGCAATCAGCCCCAGCATTTT.